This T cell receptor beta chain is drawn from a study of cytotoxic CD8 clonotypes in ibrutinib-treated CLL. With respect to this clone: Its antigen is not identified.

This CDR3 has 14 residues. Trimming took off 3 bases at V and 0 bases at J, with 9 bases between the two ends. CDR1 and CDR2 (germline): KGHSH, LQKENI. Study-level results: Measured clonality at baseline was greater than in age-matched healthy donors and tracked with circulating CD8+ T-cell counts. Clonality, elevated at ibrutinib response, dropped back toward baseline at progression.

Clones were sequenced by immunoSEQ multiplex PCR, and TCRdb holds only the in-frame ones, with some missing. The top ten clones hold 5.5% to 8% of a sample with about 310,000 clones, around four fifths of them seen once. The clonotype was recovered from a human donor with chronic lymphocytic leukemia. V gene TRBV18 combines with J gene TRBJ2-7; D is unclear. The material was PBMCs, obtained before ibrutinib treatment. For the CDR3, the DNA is TGTGCCAGCTCACCCCGGCAGGACTCCTACGAGCAGTACTTC. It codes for CASSPRQDSYEQYF.